The T cell receptor beta chain described here comes from a study of identifying expanded T cells in peripheral blood. Some clones are missing from TCRdb's copy, which holds only in-frame ones; the method was immunoSEQ multiplex PCR. The table has around 100,000 clones, more than 85% seen once; the top ten hold 16%. Trimming shortened V by 5 bases and J by 4 bases, and 14 bases separated the two germline ends. The germline CDR1 and CDR2 sequences are SGHDN and FVKESK. The CDR3 spans 14 residues. Worth noting for this clone: Its antigen is unknown.

Points from the study as a whole: Two-week clone count variance significantly increased as total template count grew.

This sequence originates from a person aged 18-69 years in good health. The V call is TRBV14, the J call TRBJ1-2, with a weak D call TRBD1 (6 bases). The sequencing input was blood. The CDR3 is CASSTTQGGYGYTF. In nucleotides, the CDR3 is TGTGCCAGCAGCACAACACAGGGTGGCTATGGCTACACCTTC.